This TCR beta chain came from a study of T cell responses to AZD1222 COVID-19 vaccine. Clones were read by immunoSEQ multiplex PCR, and TCRdb kept only the in-frame ones, dropping some. Counted here are some 110,000 clones, roughly 90% occurring once; the ten biggest clones make up about 2.5%. Looked up from germline, CDR1 is SEHNR and CDR2 is FQNEAQ (reference sequence). The CDR3 is made up of 12 amino acids. Trimming removed 4 bases at V and 5 bases at J, with 9 bases between. This clone was detected only once. The sequencing here drew on peripheral blood, taken on day 0 of AZD1222 vaccination. V gene TRBV7-9 combines with J gene TRBJ2-7; a possible D gene is TRBD1 (6 bases). The TCR sequence derives from an adult in good health. The CDR3 nucleotides are TGTGCCAGCAGCTCGCAGGGGCACGAGCAGTACTTC. This gives the protein CASSSQGHEQYF.